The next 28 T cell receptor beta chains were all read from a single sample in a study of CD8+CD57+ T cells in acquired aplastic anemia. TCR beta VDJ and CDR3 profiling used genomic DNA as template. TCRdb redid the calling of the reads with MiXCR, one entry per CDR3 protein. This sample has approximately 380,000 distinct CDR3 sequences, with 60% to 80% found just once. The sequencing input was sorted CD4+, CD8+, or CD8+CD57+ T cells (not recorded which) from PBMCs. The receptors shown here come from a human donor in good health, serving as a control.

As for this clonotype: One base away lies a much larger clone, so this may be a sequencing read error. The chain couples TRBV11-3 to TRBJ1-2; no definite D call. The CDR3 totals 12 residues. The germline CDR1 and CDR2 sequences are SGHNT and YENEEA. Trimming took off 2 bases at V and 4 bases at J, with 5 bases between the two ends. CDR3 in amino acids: CASSLCSYGYTF. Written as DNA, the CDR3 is TGTGCCAGCAGCTTATGCTCCTATGGCTACACCTTC.

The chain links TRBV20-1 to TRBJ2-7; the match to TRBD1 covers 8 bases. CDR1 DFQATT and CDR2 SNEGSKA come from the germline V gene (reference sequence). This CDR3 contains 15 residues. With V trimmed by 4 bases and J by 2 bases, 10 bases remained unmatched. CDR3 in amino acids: CSAKRDRGMAYEQYF. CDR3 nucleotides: TGCAGTGCTAAACGCGACAGGGGAATGGCCTACGAGCAGTACTTC.

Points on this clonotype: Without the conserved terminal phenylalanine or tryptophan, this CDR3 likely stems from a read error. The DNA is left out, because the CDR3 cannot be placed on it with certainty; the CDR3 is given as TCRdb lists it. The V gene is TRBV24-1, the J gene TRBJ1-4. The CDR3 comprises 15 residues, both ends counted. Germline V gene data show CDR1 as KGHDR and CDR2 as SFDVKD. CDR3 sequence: CATSDTGRTNDYTFV.

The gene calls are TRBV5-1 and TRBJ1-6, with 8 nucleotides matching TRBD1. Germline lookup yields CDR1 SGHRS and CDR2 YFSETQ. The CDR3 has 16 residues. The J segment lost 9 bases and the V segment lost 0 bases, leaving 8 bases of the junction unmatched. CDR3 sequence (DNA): TGCGCCAGCAGCTTGGAAGGACAGGGACCGGCTTCACCCCTCCACTTT. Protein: CASSLEGQGPASPLHF.

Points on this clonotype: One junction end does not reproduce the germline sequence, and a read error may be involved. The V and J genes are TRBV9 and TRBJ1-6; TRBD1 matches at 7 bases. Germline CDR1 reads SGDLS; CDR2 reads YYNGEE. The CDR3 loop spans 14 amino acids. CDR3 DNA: TGTGCCAGCAGGGGACAGCTTGGGATGTCACCCCTTCACTTT. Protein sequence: CASRGQLGMSPLHF.

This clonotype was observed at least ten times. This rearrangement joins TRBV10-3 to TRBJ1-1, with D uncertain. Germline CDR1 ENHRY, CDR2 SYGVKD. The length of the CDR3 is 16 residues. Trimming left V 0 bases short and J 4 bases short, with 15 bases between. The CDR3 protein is CAISESRSGVGTEAFF. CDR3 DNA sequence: TGTGCCATCAGTGAGTCGCGTTCAGGCGTGGGCACTGAAGCTTTCTTT.

CDR3 nucleotides: TGTGCCAGCAGTACCGGGACCTACCAAGAGACCCAGTACTTC. Translation: CASSTGTYQETQYF. The genes are TRBV6-1 and TRBJ2-5; either TRBD1 or TRBD2 may supply D (5 bases each). Germline V CDR1 and CDR2: MNHNS, SASEGT. V gave up 5 bases and J gave up 0 bases, with 10 bases separating them. The length of the CDR3 is 14 residues.

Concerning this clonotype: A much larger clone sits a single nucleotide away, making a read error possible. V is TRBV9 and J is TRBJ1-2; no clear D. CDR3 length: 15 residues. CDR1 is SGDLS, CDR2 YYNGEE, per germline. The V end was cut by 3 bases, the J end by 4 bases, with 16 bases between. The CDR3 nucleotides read TGTGCCAGCAGCGCCTCCTGGGCAGGAGTCTATGGCTACACCTTC. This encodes CASSASWAGVYGYTF.

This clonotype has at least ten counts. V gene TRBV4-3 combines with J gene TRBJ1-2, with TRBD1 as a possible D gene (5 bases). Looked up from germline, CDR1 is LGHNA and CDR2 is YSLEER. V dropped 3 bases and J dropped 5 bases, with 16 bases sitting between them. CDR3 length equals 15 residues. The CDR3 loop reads CASSQMPQQEYGYTF. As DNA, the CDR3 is TGCGCCAGCAGCCAGATGCCCCAACAGGAATATGGCTACACCTTC.

The CDR3 here is CASSPQGAAGTQYF. The CDR3 DNA reads TGCGCCAGCAGCCCCCAGGGGGCCGCAGGTACGCAGTATTTT. The V call is TRBV5-1, the J call TRBJ2-3; 8 bases map to TRBD1. The CDR3 is made up of 14 amino acids. With V trimmed by 4 bases and J by 8 bases, 9 bases remained unmatched. Germline V gene data show CDR1 as SGHRS and CDR2 as YFSETQ.

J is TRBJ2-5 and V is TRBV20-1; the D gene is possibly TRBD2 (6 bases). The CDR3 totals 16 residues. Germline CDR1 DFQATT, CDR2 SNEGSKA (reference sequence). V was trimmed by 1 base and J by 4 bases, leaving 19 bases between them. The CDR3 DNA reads TGCAGTGCTAGAGTTGAGGGAACTGGGGGAGGAGAGACCCAGTACTTC. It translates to CSARVEGTGGGETQYF.

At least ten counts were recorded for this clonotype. CDR3 DNA sequence: TGTGCCAGCCAACAGGTCTCTGGAAACACCATATATTTT. Translation: CASQQVSGNTIYF. The chain has TRBV2 and TRBJ1-3, with D perhaps TRBD1 (5 bases). CDR1 is SNHLY, CDR2 FYNNEI, per germline. The CDR3 is 13 residues long. Trimming removed 8 bases at V and 0 bases at J, with 8 bases between.

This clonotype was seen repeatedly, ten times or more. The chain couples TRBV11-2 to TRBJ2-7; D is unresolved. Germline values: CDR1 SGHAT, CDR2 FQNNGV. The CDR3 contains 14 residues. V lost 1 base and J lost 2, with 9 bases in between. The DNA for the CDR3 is TGTGCCAGCAGCTTAGTTCCCGGTACCTACGAGCAGTACTTC. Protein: CASSLVPGTYEQYF.

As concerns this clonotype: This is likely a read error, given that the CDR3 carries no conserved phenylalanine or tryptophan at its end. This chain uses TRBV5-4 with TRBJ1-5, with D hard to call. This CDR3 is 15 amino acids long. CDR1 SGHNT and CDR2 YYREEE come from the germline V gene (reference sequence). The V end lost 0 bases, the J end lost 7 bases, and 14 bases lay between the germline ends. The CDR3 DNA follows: TGTGCCAGCAGCTTGGGGGCGGATCCCGAGCAGCCCCAGCATTCT. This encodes CASSLGADPEQPQHS.

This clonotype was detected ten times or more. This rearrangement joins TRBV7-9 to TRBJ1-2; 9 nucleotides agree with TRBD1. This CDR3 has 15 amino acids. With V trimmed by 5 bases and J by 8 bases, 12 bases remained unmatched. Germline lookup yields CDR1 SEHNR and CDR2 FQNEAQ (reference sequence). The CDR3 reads CASSPGQGLSRGYTF. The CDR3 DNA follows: TGTGCCAGCAGCCCGGGACAGGGTTTATCTCGGGGCTACACCTTC.

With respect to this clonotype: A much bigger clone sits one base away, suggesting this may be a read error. The CDR3 loop reads CTWSVTGSYEQYF. The CDR3 nucleotides read TGTACCTGGAGTGTTACAGGGTCCTACGAGCAGTACTTC. The V call is TRBV30, the J call TRBJ2-7, with D maybe TRBD1 (6 bases). CDR1 and CDR2 from the germline V gene are GTSNPN and SVGIG (reference sequence). The CDR3 length is 13 residues.

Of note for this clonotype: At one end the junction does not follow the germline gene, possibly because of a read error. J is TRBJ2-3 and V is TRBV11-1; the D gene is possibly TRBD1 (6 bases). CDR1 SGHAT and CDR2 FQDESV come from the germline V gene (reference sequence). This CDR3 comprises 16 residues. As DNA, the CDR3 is TGTACCAGCAGCTTAGTTCTACAAGGGGGATCAGATACGCAGTATTTT. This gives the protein CTSSLVLQGGSDTQYF. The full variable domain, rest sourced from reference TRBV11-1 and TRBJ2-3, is EAEVAQSPRYKITEKSQAVAFWCDPISGHATLYWYRQILGQGPELLVQFQDESVVDDSQLPKDRFSAERLKGVDSTLKIQPAELGDSAMYLCTSSLVLQGGSDTQYFGPGTRLTVL.

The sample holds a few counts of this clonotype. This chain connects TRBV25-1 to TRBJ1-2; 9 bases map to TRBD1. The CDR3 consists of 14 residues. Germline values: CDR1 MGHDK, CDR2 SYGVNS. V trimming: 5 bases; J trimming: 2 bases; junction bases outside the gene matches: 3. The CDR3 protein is CASSRGQGNYGYTF. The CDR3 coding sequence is TGTGCCAGCAGTAGGGGACAGGGCAACTATGGCTACACCTTC.

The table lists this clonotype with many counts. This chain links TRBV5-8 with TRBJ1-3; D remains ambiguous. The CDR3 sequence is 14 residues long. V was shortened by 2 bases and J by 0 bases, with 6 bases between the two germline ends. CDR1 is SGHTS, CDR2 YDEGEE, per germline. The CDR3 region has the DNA TGTGCCAGCAGCTTAGATCTCTCTGGAAACACCATATATTTT. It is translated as CASSLDLSGNTIYF. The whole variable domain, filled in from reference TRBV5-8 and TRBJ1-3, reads EAGVTQSPTHLIKTRGQQATLRCSPISGHTSVYWYQQALGLGLQFLLWYDEGEERNRGNFPPRFSGRQFPNYSSELNVNALELEDSALYLCASSLDLSGNTIYFGEGSWLTVV.

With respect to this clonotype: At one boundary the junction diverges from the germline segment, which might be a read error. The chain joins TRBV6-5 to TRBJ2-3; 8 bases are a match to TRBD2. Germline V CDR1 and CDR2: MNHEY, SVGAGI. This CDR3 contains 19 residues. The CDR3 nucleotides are TGTGCCATCAGTGTATGGCGGGGGGACTTCTTCGCTAGCACAGATACGCAGTATTTT. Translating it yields CAISVWRGDFFASTDTQYF.

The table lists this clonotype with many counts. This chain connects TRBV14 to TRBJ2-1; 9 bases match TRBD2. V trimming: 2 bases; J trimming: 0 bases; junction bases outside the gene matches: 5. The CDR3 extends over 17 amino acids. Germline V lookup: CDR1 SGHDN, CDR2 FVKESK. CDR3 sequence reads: CASSQLAGLNSYNEQFF. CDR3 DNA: TGTGCCAGCAGCCAACTAGCGGGACTAAACTCCTACAATGAGCAGTTCTTC.

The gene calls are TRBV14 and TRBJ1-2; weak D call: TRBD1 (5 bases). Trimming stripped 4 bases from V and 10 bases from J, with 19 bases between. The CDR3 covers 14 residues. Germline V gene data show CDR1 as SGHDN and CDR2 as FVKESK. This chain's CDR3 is CASSPGSGGGAYTF. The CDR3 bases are TGTGCCAGCAGCCCCGGGTCGGGGGGTGGTGCCTACACCTTC.

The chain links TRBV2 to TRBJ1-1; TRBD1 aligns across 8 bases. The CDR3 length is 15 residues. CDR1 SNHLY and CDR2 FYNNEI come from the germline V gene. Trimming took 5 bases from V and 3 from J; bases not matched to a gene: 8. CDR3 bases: TGTGCCAGCAGTCGTTCAGGGGGCTCGGACACTGAAGCTTTCTTT. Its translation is CASSRSGGSDTEAFF.

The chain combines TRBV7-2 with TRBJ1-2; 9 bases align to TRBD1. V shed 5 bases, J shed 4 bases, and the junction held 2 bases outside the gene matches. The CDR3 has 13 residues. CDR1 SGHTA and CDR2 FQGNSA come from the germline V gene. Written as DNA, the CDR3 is TGTGCCAGCAGCAAGGGACAGGGCTATGGCTACACCTTC. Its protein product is CASSKGQGYGYTF.

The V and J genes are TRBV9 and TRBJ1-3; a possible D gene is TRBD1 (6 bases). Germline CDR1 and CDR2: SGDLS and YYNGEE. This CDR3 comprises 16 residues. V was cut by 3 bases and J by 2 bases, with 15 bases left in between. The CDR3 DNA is TGTGCCAGCAGCGCGACTAGCGGGGGCGCTGGAAACACCATATATTTT. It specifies CASSATSGGAGNTIYF. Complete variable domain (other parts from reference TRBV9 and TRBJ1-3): DSGVTQTPKHLITATGQRVTLRCSPRSGDLSVYWYQQSLDQGLQFLIQYYNGEERAKGNILERFSAQQFPDLHSELNLSSLELGDSALYFCASSATSGGAGNTIYFGEGSWLTVV.

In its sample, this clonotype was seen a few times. This CDR3 is CATSDLAGQQFF. The CDR3 nucleotides are TGTGCCACCAGTGATTTGGCTGGCCAACAGTTCTTC. J is TRBJ2-1 and V is TRBV24-1, with D uncertain. Germline CDR1 and CDR2: KGHDR and SFDVKD. The V gene lost 0 bases and the J gene lost 13 bases, with 9 bases spanning the gap. The CDR3 has 12 amino acids.

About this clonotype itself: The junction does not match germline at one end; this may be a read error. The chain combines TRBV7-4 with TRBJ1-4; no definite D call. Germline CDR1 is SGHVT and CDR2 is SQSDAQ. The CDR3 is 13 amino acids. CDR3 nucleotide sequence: TGTGCCAGCAGCTTCGACGAGAATGAAGAACTGTTTTTT. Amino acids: CASSFDENEELFF.

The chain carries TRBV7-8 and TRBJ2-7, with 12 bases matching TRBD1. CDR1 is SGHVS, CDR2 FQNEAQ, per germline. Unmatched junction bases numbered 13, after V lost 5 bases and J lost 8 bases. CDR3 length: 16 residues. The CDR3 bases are TGTGCCAGCAGCGTCGGCGGGACAGGGGGCCTGAACCAGCAGTACTTC. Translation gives CASSVGGTGGLNQQYF. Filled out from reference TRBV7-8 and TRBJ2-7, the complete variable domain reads GAGVSQSPRYKVAKRGQDVALRCDPISGHVSLFWYQQALGQGPEFLTYFQNEAQLDKSGLPSDRFFAERPEGSVSTLKIQRTQQEDSAVYLCASSVGGTGGLNQQYFGPGTRLTVT.